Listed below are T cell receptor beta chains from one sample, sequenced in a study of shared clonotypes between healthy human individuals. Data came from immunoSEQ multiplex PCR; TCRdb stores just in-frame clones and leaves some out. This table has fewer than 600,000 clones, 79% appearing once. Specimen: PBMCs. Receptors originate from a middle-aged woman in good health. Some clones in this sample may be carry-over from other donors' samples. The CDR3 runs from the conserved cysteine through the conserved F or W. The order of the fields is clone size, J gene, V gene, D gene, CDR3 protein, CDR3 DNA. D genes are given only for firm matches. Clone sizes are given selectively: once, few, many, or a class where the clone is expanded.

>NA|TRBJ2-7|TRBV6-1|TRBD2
CASTPGTSGNYEQYF
TGTGCCAGCACCCCCGGGACTAGCGGGAACTACGAGCAGTACTTC
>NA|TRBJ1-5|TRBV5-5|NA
CASSWAGSAQPQHF
TGTGCCAGCAGCTGGGCAGGGTCCGCTCAGCCCCAGCATTTT
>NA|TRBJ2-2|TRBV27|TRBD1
CASSSYRGSMTGELFF
TGTGCCAGCAGTTCCTACAGGGGTTCGATGACCGGGGAGCTGTTTTTT
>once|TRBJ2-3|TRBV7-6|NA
CASSLAPGTDTQYF
TGTGCCAGCAGCTTAGCGCCGGGCACAGATACGCAGTATTTT
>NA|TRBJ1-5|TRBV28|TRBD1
CASSSTGGWGRQPQHF
TGTGCCAGCAGTTCCACAGGGGGATGGGGAAGGCAGCCCCAGCATTTT
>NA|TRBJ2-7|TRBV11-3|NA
CASSPQGLRDEQYF
TGTGCCAGCAGCCCACAGGGACTACGCGACGAGCAGTACTTC
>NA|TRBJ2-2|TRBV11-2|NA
CASSLGGYTGELFF
TGTGCCAGCAGCTTAGGAGGGTACACCGGGGAGCTGTTTTTT
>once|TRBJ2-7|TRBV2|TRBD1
CASSEYRLGQGDEQYF
TGTGCCAGCAGTGAATACAGATTGGGACAGGGGGACGAGCAGTACTTC
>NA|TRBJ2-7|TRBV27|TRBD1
CASSRPGGAGLSYEQYF
TGTGCCAGCAGTCGACCAGGGGGCGCGGGTTTATCCTACGAGCAGTACTTC
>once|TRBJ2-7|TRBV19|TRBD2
CASSPGGPGYEQYF
TGTGCCAGTAGTCCGGGAGGCCCGGGGTACGAGCAGTACTTC
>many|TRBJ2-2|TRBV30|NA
CAWSVQQNTGELFF
TGTGCCTGGAGTGTACAACAGAACACCGGGGAGCTGTTTTTT
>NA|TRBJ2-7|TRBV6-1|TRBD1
CATEGTVSGEQYF
TGTGCCACCGAAGGGACAGTTTCGGGCGAGCAGTACTTC
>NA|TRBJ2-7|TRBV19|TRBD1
CASRRTGRDEQYF
TGTGCCAGTAGACGGACAGGGCGGGACGAGCAGTACTTC
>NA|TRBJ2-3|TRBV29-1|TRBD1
CSAGTGGADTQYF
TGCAGCGCAGGAACAGGGGGCGCAGATACGCAGTATTTT
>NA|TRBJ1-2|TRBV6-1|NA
CASNLMEAGNYGYTF
TGTGCCAGCAACCTAATGGAGGCAGGGAACTATGGCTACACCTTC
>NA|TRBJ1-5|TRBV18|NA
CASSPPGGGQPQHF
TGTGCCAGCTCACCCCCCGGGGGCGGTCAGCCCCAGCATTTT
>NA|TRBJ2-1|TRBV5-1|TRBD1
CASSLSRTGGIEQFF
TGCGCCAGCAGCTTGTCGCGGACAGGGGGCATTGAGCAGTTCTTC
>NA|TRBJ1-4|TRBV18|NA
CASSPYGSQGGEKLFF
TGTGCCAGCTCACCATACGGGAGCCAGGGAGGGGAAAAACTGTTTTTT
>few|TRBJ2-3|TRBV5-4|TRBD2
CASRSGGASGRATDTQYF
TGTGCCAGCAGGTCTGGTGGGGCTAGCGGGAGGGCCACAGATACGCAGTATTTT